A single TCR beta chain is shown here with its context. The same CDR3 arises from other DNA sequences in this sample as well. These data come from a study of blood T cell repertoires in COVID-19. Study summary: Specimens from acute and convalescent COVID-19 originated in the United States, Italy and Spain.

Clinical history reported by participants formed the basis on which cohorts were assigned. Before being deemed recovered, Cohort 3 donors had two negative PCRs, clearance, or symptom resolution. The germline gives CDR1 SNHLY, CDR2 FYNNEI. Trimming left V 6 bases short and J 3 bases short, with 9 bases between. This CDR3 contains 13 residues. Method: immunoSEQ multiplex PCR; TCRdb's copy keeps in-frame clones and lacks some. Here the sample spans about 320,000 clones, around 90% being singletons. The material sequenced was PBMCs or T cells enriched from blood (not recorded which). The chain recombines TRBV2 with TRBJ1-5, with D tentatively TRBD1 (5 bases). This TCR derives from a woman younger than 30 who had recovered from COVID-19. The CDR3 protein is CASRGQANQPQHF. The DNA of the CDR3 is TGTGCCAGCAGAGGACAAGCCAATCAGCCCCAGCATTTT.